This passage covers 27 T cell receptor beta chains from one sample sequenced in a study of cytomegalovirus exposure and HLA in healthy donors. In the PCR, 60 Vbeta and 13 Jbeta primers were used. The table came from immunoSEQ multiplex PCR; TCRdb's copy has only in-frame clones and leaves some out. Found here are approximately 140,000 clones, under 85% of them singletons; the top ten hold approximately 0.97%. What was sequenced was PBMCs. These receptor sequences come from a man younger than 35 in good health and CMV-seronegative.

V usage is TRBV10-3 and J usage is TRBJ1-1; D is possibly TRBD1 (6 bases). Germline V gene data show CDR1 as ENHRY and CDR2 as SYGVKD. The CDR3 runs 17 residues. Trimming shortened V by 1 base and J by 1 base, and 16 bases separated the two germline ends. The CDR3 loop is CAISELTGRLGNTEAFF. The CDR3 DNA is TGTGCCATCAGTGAGTTGACAGGACGACTGGGGAACACTGAAGCTTTCTTT.

This rearrangement joins TRBV19 to TRBJ1-3, with TRBD1 as a possible D gene (5 bases). CDR3 size: 13 residues. The germline V gene encodes CDR1 LNHDA and CDR2 SQIVND (reference sequence). V lost 3 bases and J 7 bases, leaving 10 bases between the germline ends. The CDR3, as DNA: TGTGCCAGTAGTATCCAGGGTTGGAACACCATATATTTT. Protein sequence: CASSIQGWNTIYF.

The CDR3 loop reads CASSLGQGGNEQYF. CDR3 bases: TGTGCCAGCAGCTTAGGACAGGGGGGCAACGAGCAGTACTTC. V and J are TRBV5-6 and TRBJ2-7, with 10 nucleotides matching TRBD1. The CDR3 is made up of 14 amino acids. J was trimmed by 5 bases and V by 2 bases; bases with no gene match: 4. Germline assignment: CDR1 SGHDT and CDR2 YYEEEE.

The chain couples TRBV29-1 to TRBJ1-1, with 9 nucleotides matching TRBD1. Looked up from germline, CDR1 is SQVTM and CDR2 is ANQGSEA. This CDR3 has 13 residues. V was pared by 2 bases and J by 5 bases, with 3 bases of the junction left unmatched. The CDR3 DNA reads TGCAGCGTTGAACGGACAGGGGTTACTGAAGCTTTCTTT. Translated, it gives CSVERTGVTEAFF.

CDR3 DNA: TGTGCCAGCAGCCAAGGGGACTATGGCTACACCTTC. Its protein product is CASSQGDYGYTF. This chain joins TRBV5-4 and TRBJ1-2, with D perhaps TRBD1 (5 bases). Looked up from germline, CDR1 is SGHNT and CDR2 is YYREEE (reference sequence). Deletions cut 4 bases from V and 3 bases from J, with 7 bases between. The CDR3 length is 12 residues.

The chain uses TRBV28 and TRBJ1-2; 7 nucleotides agree with TRBD1. The V gene's germline CDR1 is MDHEN and CDR2 SYDVKM. This CDR3 is built from 14 residues. Unmatched junction bases numbered 8, after V lost 5 bases and J lost 5 bases. The CDR3 loop reads CASSTNRGGYGYTF. As DNA, the CDR3 is TGTGCCAGCAGTACCAACAGGGGTGGGTATGGCTACACCTTC.

V is TRBV7-6 and J is TRBJ2-2; TRBD2 is a possible D gene (6 bases). The V and J ends lost 0 bases and 7 bases respectively, with 6 bases between them. In germline, CDR1 is SGHVS, CDR2 FNYEAQ. This CDR3 has 13 residues. The CDR3 DNA sequence: TGTGCCAGCAGCTTAGCGGGGGGCGGGGAGCTGTTTTTT. Amino acid sequence: CASSLAGGGELFF.

The chain couples TRBV12-5 to TRBJ2-3; perhaps TRBD2 as D (6 bases). CDR3 size: 16 residues. CDR1 LGHNT and CDR2 FRNRAP come from the germline V gene. V lost 0 bases and J 2 bases, leaving 12 bases between the germline ends. CDR3 coding DNA: TGTGCTAGTGGTTTGGTAGCTAGCGTGTTCACAGATACGCAGTATTTT. Translated: CASGLVASVFTDTQYF. Full variable domain (remainder filled in from reference TRBV12-5 and TRBJ2-3): DARVTQTPRHKVTEMGQEVTMRCQPILGHNTVFWYRQTMMQGLELLAYFRNRAPLDDSGMPKDRFSAEMPDATLATLKIQPSEPRDSAVYFCASGLVASVFTDTQYFGPGTRLTVL.

This clone was found a few times. This rearrangement joins TRBV10-3 to TRBJ1-5; D might be TRBD1 (6 bases). The V and J ends lost 1 base and 7 bases respectively, with 14 bases between them. This CDR3 has 15 amino acids. CDR1 and CDR2 (germline): ENHRY, SYGVKD. The CDR3 sequence is CAISELYREIQPQHF. The DNA for the CDR3 is TGTGCCATCAGTGAGTTGTACAGGGAAATCCAGCCCCAGCATTTT.

This clone was detected a few times. CDR3 nucleotide sequence: TGTGCCAGCAGCTTCTTTTACTCCAGGGGGCCTAATGAAAAACTGTTTTTT. As protein: CASSFFYSRGPNEKLFF. The chain employs TRBV11-3 and TRBJ1-4, with 8 bases aligning to TRBD1. CDR1 is SGHNT and CDR2 is YENEEA in the germline V gene. The CDR3 is 17 amino acids. The V and J ends lost 3 bases and 3 bases, in that order; junction bases with no gene match: 9. Together with reference TRBV11-3 and TRBJ1-4, the CDR3 gives the full variable domain: EAGVVQSPRYKIIEKKQPVAFWCNPISGHNTLYWYLQNLGQGPELLIRYENEEAVDDSQLPKDRFSAERLKGVDSTLKIQPAELGDSAVYLCASSFFYSRGPNEKLFFGSGTQLSVL.

The CDR3 reads CASSYPGQGPYGYTF. The CDR3 region has the DNA TGTGCCAGCAGTTACCCGGGACAGGGACCTTATGGCTACACCTTC. V is TRBV6-5 and J is TRBJ1-2; 9 positions agree with TRBD1. Germline V lookup: CDR1 MNHEY, CDR2 SVGAGI. This CDR3 is 15 amino acids long. The ends lost 2 bases at V and 5 bases at J; junction bases unmatched: 6.

The chain joins TRBV7-2 to TRBJ1-6, with D unclear. V was shortened by 6 bases and J by 9 bases, with 15 bases between the two germline ends. CDR3 length: 14 residues. Germline assignment: CDR1 SGHTA and CDR2 FQGNSA. This chain's CDR3 is CASRKRRTASPLHF. DNA for the CDR3: TGTGCCAGCAGGAAGAGGAGGACGGCTTCACCCCTCCACTTT.

The sample holds one count of this clone. The V and J genes are TRBV14 and TRBJ1-1; the D gene is possibly TRBD1 (6 bases). The V end was cut by 2 bases, the J end by 3 bases, with 13 bases between. CDR1 SGHDN and CDR2 FVKESK come from the germline V gene. The CDR3 is made up of 15 amino acids. CDR3 sequence reads: CASSQTPGHHTEAFF. The CDR3 DNA sequence: TGTGCCAGCAGCCAAACACCGGGACACCACACTGAAGCTTTCTTT.

The genes are TRBV18 and TRBJ1-3; no clear D gene. Germline V gene sequence: CDR1 KGHSH, CDR2 LQKENI. Trimming took off 2 bases at V and 8 bases at J, with 13 bases between the two ends. There are 14 residues in the CDR3. The CDR3 protein is CASSPGVPGDTIYF. CDR3 nucleotide sequence: TGTGCCAGCTCACCAGGTGTTCCGGGAGACACCATATATTTT.

This chain connects TRBV10-3 to TRBJ2-1, with 13 bases lining up with TRBD2. V lost 5 bases and J lost 9; bases outside the gene matches: 7. The CDR3 sequence is 15 residues long. Germline CDR1 and CDR2: ENHRY and SYGVKD. The CDR3 coding sequence is TGTGCCATCAGTCAGACTAGCGGGGGGCAGGGTGAGCAGTTCTTC. This encodes CAISQTSGGQGEQFF.

About this clone itself: A junction boundary mismatches the germline segment, possibly from a read error. The CDR3 sequence: CASRSGGQGPSALHF. CDR3 sequence (DNA): TGTGCCAGCAGATCGGGGGGACAGGGACCTTCAGCCCTCCACTTT. The chain is built from TRBV6-5 and TRBJ1-6; TRBD1 agrees at 9 bases. CDR3 size: 15 residues. Per the germline V gene, CDR1 is MNHEY and CDR2 is SVGAGI.

The chain has TRBV7-8 and TRBJ2-7; D may be TRBD2 (7 bases). The germline CDR1 and CDR2 sequences are SGHVS and FQNEAQ. V lost 5 bases, J lost 0 bases, and 20 bases lay in between. CDR3 size: 17 residues. CDR3 nucleotides: TGTGCCAGCAGCGGAGGGGGGGTACAGAGATTCTCCTACGAGCAGTACTTC. Its protein product is CASSGGGVQRFSYEQYF. The full variable domain, rest sourced from reference TRBV7-8 and TRBJ2-7, is GAGVSQSPRYKVAKRGQDVALRCDPISGHVSLFWYQQALGQGPEFLTYFQNEAQLDKSGLPSDRFFAERPEGSVSTLKIQRTQQEDSAVYLCASSGGGVQRFSYEQYFGPGTRLTVT.

The chain has TRBV29-1 and TRBJ1-5; D not certain. The CDR3 is 12 amino acids. Germline CDR1 reads SQVTM; CDR2 reads ANQGSEA. The V gene lost 4 bases and the J gene lost 6 bases, with 10 bases spanning the gap. The CDR3 sequence is CSVARPGQPQHF. CDR3 nucleotide sequence: TGCAGCGTTGCCCGGCCAGGTCAGCCCCAGCATTTT.

The chain is built from TRBV7-3 and TRBJ2-3, with D hard to call. The V gene's germline CDR1 is SGHTA and CDR2 FQGTGA. The V and J ends lost 0 bases and 5 bases respectively, with 6 bases between them. This CDR3 has 13 residues. The CDR3 DNA reads as TGTGCCAGCAGCTTAACATATCTAGATACGCAGTATTTT. Protein sequence: CASSLTYLDTQYF. Combining the CDR3 with reference TRBV7-3 and TRBJ2-3 gives the whole variable domain GAGVSQTPSNKVTEKGKYVELRCDPISGHTALYWYRQSLGQGPEFLIYFQGTGAADDSGLPNDRFFAVRPEGSVSTLKIQRTERGDSAVYLCASSLTYLDTQYFGPGTRLTVL.

The DNA for the CDR3 is TGTGCCAGCAGCTTGAACAGGGGGAACATGAACACTGAAGCTTTCTTT. Translating it yields CASSLNRGNMNTEAFF. The rearrangement links TRBV7-8 to TRBJ1-1, with 8 nucleotides matching TRBD1. Germline lookup yields CDR1 SGHVS and CDR2 FQNEAQ. There are 16 residues in the CDR3. Germline trimming cut 3 bases from V and 0 bases from J; bases unmatched to any gene: 6.

The chain uses TRBV4-2 and TRBJ2-7, with 9 bases identical to TRBD2. The CDR3 consists of 14 residues. Germline lookup yields CDR1 LGHNA and CDR2 YNFKEQ. Trimming cost V 3 bases and J 1 base; bases outside gene matches: 1. The CDR3 region is CASSHSGGSYEQYF. The CDR3 nucleotides read TGTGCCAGCAGCCATAGCGGGGGTTCCTACGAGCAGTACTTC.

This clone was detected only once. CDR3 in amino acids: CASSPPSRGTDTQYF. As DNA, the CDR3 is TGTGCCAGCTCACCACCGTCCAGGGGCACAGATACGCAGTATTTT. The rearrangement links TRBV18 to TRBJ2-3; D is possibly TRBD1 (5 bases). V was shortened by 0 bases and J by 1 base, with 8 bases between the two germline ends. The germline V gene encodes CDR1 KGHSH and CDR2 LQKENI. This CDR3 is 15 amino acids long.

DNA of the CDR3: TGTGCCAGCCGCCGGGACAGGGGGGATCCTATAGTCGATGAGCAGTTCTTC. It is translated as CASRRDRGDPIVDEQFF. The chain has TRBV2 and TRBJ2-1; 11 positions agree with TRBD1. The germline V gene has CDR1 SNHLY and CDR2 FYNNEI. Unmatched junction bases numbered 17, after V lost 8 bases and J lost 8 bases. This CDR3 is 17 amino acids long.

The rearrangement uses TRBV6-1 and TRBJ1-6; 9 bases fit TRBD1. The junction had 6 bases not matched to a gene; V was cut back by 6 bases and J by 9 bases. The germline gives CDR1 MNHNS, CDR2 SASEGT. The CDR3 spans 14 residues. In DNA form, the CDR3 reads TGTGCCAGCAGGGTGGGACAGGGACTTTCACCCCTCCACTTT. It is translated as CASRVGQGLSPLHF.

The chain employs TRBV4-3 and TRBJ2-1; no reliable D call. The CDR3 length is 13 residues. Germline-derived CDR1 and CDR2 are LGHNA and YSLEER. Trimming left V 3 bases short and J 8 bases short, with 11 bases between. CDR3 in amino acids: CASSHLNCDEQFF. The CDR3 DNA reads as TGCGCCAGCAGCCACTTGAATTGCGATGAGCAGTTCTTC.

This chain uses TRBV6-6 with TRBJ1-6; TRBD1 matches at 8 bases. Germline V gene lookup returns CDR1 MNHNY and CDR2 SVGAGI (reference sequence). The junction had 9 bases not matched to a gene; V was cut back by 1 base and J by 10 bases. The length of the CDR3 is 16 residues. The CDR3 is CASSYYRDGQGSPLHF. For the CDR3, the DNA is TGTGCCAGCAGTTACTATCGAGATGGACAGGGCTCACCCCTCCACTTT.

The chain combines TRBV5-1 with TRBJ2-2; 9 bases agree with TRBD1. The J segment lost 4 bases and the V segment lost 1 base, leaving 5 bases of the junction unmatched. The CDR3 has 16 residues. Germline V CDR1 and CDR2: SGHRS, YFSETQ. DNA for the CDR3: TGCGCCAGCAGCTTGAAGGCACAGGGGGCCACCGGGGAGCTGTTTTTT. This gives the protein CASSLKAQGATGELFF.